This is a list of T cell receptor beta chains from one sample in a study of blood T cell repertoires in COVID-19. The table came from immunoSEQ multiplex PCR; TCRdb's copy has only in-frame clones and leaves some out. Among under 300,000 clones listed, 80% to 90% were seen once. The specimen sequenced was peripheral blood. The receptors stem from a woman in her thirties or forties with acute or convalescent COVID-19. The CDR3 runs from the conserved cysteine through the conserved F or W.

TRBV7-6	TRBJ1-3	CASSPRQGNSGNTIYF
TRBV5-5	TRBJ1-5	CASSLDEGVGQPQHF
TRBV19	TRBJ1-1	CASSILDRSGTEAFF
TRBV7-2	TRBJ2-5	CASSLMGQDQETQYF
TRBV13	TRBJ1-3	CASSANRNTIYF
TRBV27	TRBJ2-5	CASSSRNAGQETQYF
TRBV10-2	TRBJ1-4	CASRHSTNEKLFF
TRBV7-2	TRBJ2-1	CASRSLSTGNEQFF
TRBV9	TRBJ2-3	CASSTQGTDTQYF
TRBV5-1	TRBJ1-2	CASSLAGRTGVYGYTF
TRBV2	TRBJ2-5	CASSDGPPTQYF
TRBV30	TRBJ1-2	CAWTGQATTLGGYTF
TRBV6-6	TRBJ1-1	CASSLQGAPGTEAFF
TRBV10-1	TRBJ1-1	CASSAGGLNTEAFF
TRBV3-1/TRBV3-2	TRBJ1-1	CASSQGKQQGWTEAFF
TRBV6-4	TRBJ2-1	CASSDHAGGRDEQFF
TRBV5-6	TRBJ1-2	CASSSRGQGALGYTF
TRBV9	TRBJ2-3	CASSTSWDTQYF
TRBV19	TRBJ1-2	CASSSRDRGNYGYTF
TRBV20-1	TRBJ2-3	CSATQGDTQYF
TRBV7-8	TRBJ1-1	CASSLWDRGAEAFF
TRBV3-1/TRBV3-2	TRBJ1-3	CASSGRQKDSGNTIYF
TRBV19	TRBJ1-3	CASSQGDDSSYLYLDPGNTIYF
TRBV30	TRBJ1-4	CAWIGADEKLFF
TRBV6-2/TRBV6-3	TRBJ1-4	CASSTRTGLGEKLFF
TRBV6-5	TRBJ2-2	CASTREGGLAGELFF
TRBV6-2/TRBV6-3	TRBJ2-2	CASSIYRTGELFF
TRBV6-6	TRBJ2-1	CASSYREGRENEQFF
TRBV11-2	TRBJ1-2	CASSLDRGRGYTF
TRBV5-1	TRBJ1-1	CASSAGQPMNTEAFF
TRBV30	TRBJ1-5	CAWSAGGPQHF
TRBV9	TRBJ2-3	CASSGRAGASTDTQYF
TRBV5-1	TRBJ1-4	CASSLLGVEKLFF
TRBV19	TRBJ2-1	CASSTSGGPDEQFF
TRBV2	TRBJ1-2	CASNNRGAYGYTF
TRBV7-8	TRBJ1-2	CASSFQPGQGAEGNYGYTF
TRBV11-2	TRBJ2-5	CASSLSGTPSETQYF
TRBV5-1	TRBJ1-2	CASSYGQTINGYTF
TRBV5-1	TRBJ2-1	CASSWQAGEGNEQFF
TRBV7-2	TRBJ1-2	CASSPGRGYGYTF
TRBV6-5	TRBJ2-2	CATTGGRVGELFF
TRBV3-1/TRBV3-2	TRBJ1-2	CASSRSSTGGGGYTF
TRBV7-2	TRBJ1-2	CASSYGLRGLGYTF
TRBV2	TRBJ2-5	CASSAASGGHQTQYF
TRBV19	TRBJ1-5	CASGPTGQVRDQPQHF
TRBV11-2	TRBJ2-3	CASRTITGGWTDTQYF